Described below is a single TCR beta chain sequence and its context. This record comes from a study of blood T cell repertoires in COVID-19. The wider study: Samples representing acute and convalescent COVID-19 were sourced from the United States, Italy and Spain. PBMCs, B-cell-depleted T cells, or T cells were the source of the cDNA or gDNA that made up the material.

Germline CDR1 and CDR2: SGHRS and YFSETQ. The CDR3 covers 14 residues. V was clipped by 6 bases and J by 5 bases; unmatched bases: 5. Original processing methods: Reference gene primer amplification gave nucleated cell count estimates. Data came from immunoSEQ multiplex PCR; TCRdb stores just in-frame clones and leaves some out. V and J calls plus clone size are reproduced from that table; the DNA served to infer D and trimming. This table holds about 93,000 clones, almost 80% found once. The chain uses TRBV5-1 and TRBJ2-5; TRBD2 matches at 12 bases. This sequence was found in a human donor in a cohort sampled during active COVID-19. The sequenced material came from peripheral blood. CDR3 loop: CASTTSGGRETQYF. In nucleotides, the CDR3 is TGCGCCAGCACGACTAGCGGGGGTAGGGAGACCCAGTACTTC.